This record concerns one T cell receptor (beta chain) sequence. It lacks a known antigen. Base qualities were left out, and no much larger clone turns up one base away. The entry originates in a study of blood T cell repertoires in COVID-19 (dated by TCRdb to about 2020). Regarding the research as a whole: The collaborator samples originated in the United States, Italy and Spain and spanned the acute and convalescent phases of COVID-19. The prospective study material was composed of cDNA or gDNA derived from T cells, B-cell-depleted T cells, or PBMCs. The dataset comprised deeply sampled blood TCRbeta repertoires from subjects exposed to, actively infected with, or recovered from COVID-19. The repertoires were released in a freely available public database intended as a resource for research on the immune response to SARS-CoV-2. The samples were drawn from two sources: the first 160 participants of the ongoing ImmuneRACE study, and over 1,000 subjects contributed by 6 global collaborators. A de-identified subject ID, COVID-19 status, age in years and sex were almost always included in the sample metadata. HLA class I and class II types, where available, came from metadata supplied by the sample provider rather than from assay-based typing. Overall results and qualifications from the work: Clinical and demographic metadata were provided uncurated, with the amount varying by source and participant.

The immunoSEQ Assay, a bias-controlled multiplex PCR, was used to amplify TCRbeta CDR3 regions from genomic DNA. For the original study's pipeline: The number of nucleated cells in each sample was estimated from the amplification of reference gene primers within the assay. Sequence reads were collapsed and filtered to measure the absolute abundance of every unique TCRbeta CDR3 rearrangement. For each sample, productive Simpson clonality was calculated by taking the square root of Simpson's diversity index across productive rearrangements. TCRdb obtained this table from immuneACCESS and retained in-frame rearrangements with V and J assigned. These tables miss some clones; where compared with another copy, unresolved V genes account for less than half of the shortfall, and the remainder is unexplained. The DNA gave D and trimming, while V, J and clone size come from that table. This sample is represented by about 67,000 clones; 87% of them were singletons. Together, the top ten hold around 7.9% of the sample.

Whole blood was collected in K2EDTA tubes by collaborating institutions according to the institutions' own protocols. For TCRbeta analysis, collaborators shipped samples as frozen whole blood, isolated PBMCs, or DNA extracted from either of those sample types. Reading from cysteine to phenylalanine, the CDR3 counts 14 amino acids. Of the read, only the CDR3 DNA is kept; its 42 bases are in frame from base 1. CDR1 and CDR2, looked up from the germline V gene, are MDHEN and SYDVKM. The germline V end is reduced by 5 bases and the J end by 4 bases; junction bases left unmatched: 5. Sample: peripheral blood. The receptor was isolated from a man aged 45-65 years with active COVID-19. The chain links TRBV28 with TRBJ1-5; 7 middle bases align to TRBD1. The bases are TGTGCCAGCAGTAGTACAGGGGATAATCAGCCCCAGCATTTT. This yields the protein CASSSTGDNQPQHF.